Sequencing of this T cell receptor (beta chain) was carried out in a study of cytomegalovirus exposure and HLA in healthy donors. The sample holds a few counts of this clone. Amplification used 60 Vbeta primers and 13 Jbeta primers. The protocol was immunoSEQ multiplex PCR, while the TCRdb copy is restricted to in-frame clones and leaves out a portion. The table lists about 200,000 clones, 75% to 85% of them singletons. The V gene's germline CDR1 is SEHNR and CDR2 FQNEAQ (reference sequence). CDR3 length: 16 residues. J gave up 2 bases and V 5 bases, and 7 bases lay outside the gene matches. The gene calls are TRBV7-9 and TRBJ1-3, with TRBD1 matching 9 bases. Sequences were obtained from PBMCs. The source of this sequence is a woman aged 50 to 65 in good health and CMV-seropositive. The CDR3 sequence: CASSGGTGPPGNTIYF. In DNA, the CDR3 is TGTGCCAGCAGCGGAGGGACAGGGCCTCCTGGAAACACCATATATTTT.